The source of this T cell receptor (beta chain) is a study of glioma-infiltrating T cells after dendritic cell vaccination. This clone appeared a single time. Antigen unknown. The primer mix had 60 V beta and 13 J beta primers. Libraries were prepared by immunoSEQ multiplex PCR; TCRdb keeps only in-frame clonotypes and omits some of them. The profile shows some 100,000 clones, roughly three quarters of them singletons. Study-wide points: Complete blood and tumor specimen sets were limited to few patients.

Selection required adequate fresh-frozen tumor tissue plus more than two years' survival data. PBMC were collected before vaccination, two weeks after the third vaccination, and at progression. The sequencing used blood, collected before dendritic cell vaccination. This clonotype originated in a human donor with glioblastoma.

CDR3 coding DNA: TGTGCCAGCAGCTGGCAGGGGTACACTGGCACTGAAGCTTTCTTT. This encodes CASSWQGYTGTEAFF. The rearrangement links TRBV7-8 to TRBJ1-1, with a tentative D call TRBD1 (6 bases). Germline CDR1 is SGHVS and CDR2 is FQNEAQ. Trimming pared 4 bases from V and 4 bases from J, leaving 16 bases between. The CDR3 consists of 15 residues.